This T cell receptor beta chain originates from a study of CXCR3-negative and CXCR3-positive naive CD8 T cells (dated by TCRdb to about 2019). As for the study more broadly: In total, 130 million to 150 million TRB reads were obtained, which works out to roughly 1.5 +/- 0.3 million reads per library. TRBV-TRBJ cluster analysis included naive subsets from 5 donors and memory cells from 3 donors. Diversity and physicochemical repertoire analyses covered around 10 donors pooled from two independent experiments. Study-wide conclusions, independent of this receptor: Because CXCR3 expression was partially decreased after cryopreservation, freshly isolated PBMCs were used for most assays. Compared with CXCR3-negative naive cells, CXCR3-positive naive cells had TRB CDR3s with higher hydrophobicity (lower Kidera factor 4), lower energy, and higher strength and volume indices. Repertoire diversity was comparably high in both naive subsets but much lower in memory CD8+ T cells. Within the same donor, TRBV-TRBJ usage looked similar between naive CXCR3-negative and CXCR3-positive cells, but memory cells had distinct patterns. Because surface CD5, which has been linked to self-reactivity in mice, was comparable between naive subsets, TCR interaction strength was also inferred from TRB CDR3 physicochemical properties.

The sample was run on a NextSeq 550. The Human TCR Profiling Kit (MiLaboratory) was used to make UMI-labeled 5' RACE TRB cDNA libraries. The full amount of extracted RNA was used for cDNA synthesis, and the full amount of resulting cDNA was used for PCR amplification. The libraries were made side by side, with each library going through the same number of PCR cycles. Per the authors' processing: With a minimum of two reads required per UMI, MIGEC and MiXCR pulled out about 49,000 +/- 11,000 unique UMI-labeled TRB cDNA molecules from each library. On average, roughly 40,000 +/- 10,000 functional in-frame TRB CDR3 nucleotide clonotypes lacking stop codons were found per library. After downsampling to 5000 UMI-labeled TRB molecules per sample, diversity metrics such as normalized Shannon-Wiener and Chao1 were calculated in VDJtools. For the central five CDR3 residues, VDJtools calculated physicochemical properties weighted by clonotype size, namely interaction energy, strength, volume and Kidera factor 4. TCRdb reprocessed the reads into one record per CDR3 protein sequence, lacking DNA. These V and J calls derive from TCRdb rather than the authors' analysis. This sample's table lists tens of thousands of distinct CDR3 sequences. The ten biggest clones cover about 1.6% of the sample.

Details on this clonotype: The antigen this receptor binds is unknown.

CDR1 is given as SQVTM and CDR2 as ANQGSEA, both from the germline V gene. The CDR3 numbers 13 residues from cysteine through phenylalanine. No DNA is listed. For each CD8+ T cell subset, flow sorting was done in triplicate, and roughly 320,000 cells per subset went directly into RLT lysis buffer. Naive CD8+ T cells were defined stringently as CD45RO-CCR7+CD27+CD95- to exclude memory contaminants. Peripheral blood mononuclear cells were isolated from buffy coats using standard density gradient centrifugation. A FACSAria III was used to flow-sort naive CD8+ T cells into CXCR3-negative and CXCR3-positive populations. An RNeasy Mini Kit was used to extract total RNA from the sorted cells.

Input material: naive CXCR3- CD8+ T cells from blood. The sample's cell subset or site label, decoded: CD45RO-CCR7+CD27+CD95- naive CD8+ T cells lacking CXCR3 (TNR3-). The V and J segments used are TRBV29-1 and TRBJ1-1. The TCR comes from a human donor in good health. Some clones in this sample may be carry-over from other donors' samples. The CDR3 loop reads CSVDPDMNTEAFF.